A single sample is the source of the 13 T cell receptor beta chains below, sequenced in a study of regulatory T cells in long-lasting Graves disease listed by TCRdb under 2021. Library construction relied on multiplex PCR. The instrument given in TCRdb is Illumina HiSeq 4000. iRepertoire HTBI primers and Arm-PCR amplification of CDR3 regions were used to construct TCR beta libraries. TCRdb reworked the public reads: Q25 trimming with fastp, MiXCR clone assembly, productive beta chains retained. Records with the same CDR3 protein are collapsed into one entry carrying the most frequent genes and DNA. Within this sample are roughly 360,000 distinct CDR3 sequences, with less than 30% of them counted one time only. Approximately 28% of the sample is in the top ten clones. Reading the label with the study, this specimen's time point is: persistent/refractory GD, antithyroid drugs over 5 years with positive TRAb. For both TCR sequencing and RNA sequencing, RNA was extracted from PBMCs using TRIzol.

The sample consisted of peripheral blood mononuclear cells (PBMCs), taken when the disease was refractory, from a patient treated with antithyroid drugs. The receptors were gathered from a woman aged 40 to 49 with Graves disease. Donor details come from another sample of the same person, matched by shared clones.

At least ten counts were recorded for this clonotype. The rearrangement uses TRBV28 and TRBJ1-2, with D hard to call. Per the germline V gene, CDR1 is MDHEN and CDR2 is SYDVKM. V was trimmed by 3 bases and J by 8 bases, leaving 10 bases between them. The CDR3 consists of 12 residues. CDR3 DNA: TGTGCCAGCAGTTTGGCCGCCGCGGGCTACACCTTC. Translated: CASSLAAAGYTF.

The rearrangement links TRBV5-1 to TRBJ1-2; 7 bases map to TRBD1. The CDR3 has 14 residues. The J segment lost 3 bases and the V segment lost 0 bases, leaving 2 bases of the junction unmatched. Germline V gene lookup returns CDR1 SGHRS and CDR2 YFSETQ. For the CDR3, the DNA is TGCGCCAGCAGCTTGGAGGGGGCCCACTATGGCTACACCTTC. Protein sequence: CASSLEGAHYGYTF.

This clonotype has a handful of counts. The chain couples TRBV5-5 to TRBJ2-7, with TRBD1 matching 8 bases. Unmatched junction bases numbered 14, after V lost 3 bases and J lost 6 bases. The germline CDR1 and CDR2 sequences are SGHKS and YYEKEE (reference sequence). The CDR3 length is 16 residues. CDR3 in amino acids: CASSWAGAGGAGEQYF. CDR3 sequence (DNA): TGTGCCAGCAGCTGGGCTGGGGCAGGGGGCGCGGGCGAGCAGTACTTC.

The chain uses TRBV20-1 and TRBJ1-2; D possibly corresponds to TRBD1 (6 bases). Germline values: CDR1 DFQATT, CDR2 SNEGSKA (reference sequence). V was clipped by 0 bases and J by 4 bases, with 12 bases between them. This CDR3 has 14 residues. This chain's CDR3 is CSARDEGQSYGYTF. The CDR3 DNA reads as TGCAGTGCTAGAGATGAGGGACAATCCTATGGCTACACCTTC.

A few counts support this clonotype. The chain uses TRBV24-1 and TRBJ1-5, with 7 bases aligning to TRBD1. Trimming took 7 bases from V and 3 from J; bases not matched to a gene: 8. This CDR3 comprises 15 residues. The germline V gene encodes CDR1 KGHDR and CDR2 SFDVKD. The CDR3 region has the DNA TGTGCCACCAGAGTTTCCACAGGGGCCAATCAGCCCCAGCATTTT. Its translation: CATRVSTGANQPQHF.

This clonotype was observed a handful of times. V gene TRBV19 combines with J gene TRBJ1-5; D is undetermined. Per germline, CDR1 LNHDA and CDR2 SQIVND (reference sequence). This CDR3 region has 12 residues. Deletions cut 3 bases from V and 4 bases from J, with 4 bases between. CDR3: CASSMANQPQHF. CDR3 in DNA: TGTGCCAGTAGTATGGCAAATCAGCCCCAGCATTTT.

The chain links TRBV19 to TRBJ2-7; D might be TRBD1 (5 bases). CDR1 is LNHDA and CDR2 is SQIVND in the germline V gene (reference sequence). The CDR3 spans 13 residues. V was shortened by 11 bases and J by 5 bases, with 19 bases between the two germline ends. The CDR3 coding sequence is TGTGCCTCCAGTTGGGGCTCTGTTGACGAGCAGTACTTC. It specifies CASSWGSVDEQYF.

This clonotype was observed at least ten times. The chain uses TRBV11-2 and TRBJ2-7, with TRBD1 matching over 11 bases. This CDR3 region has 15 residues. Unmatched junction bases numbered 7, after V lost 6 bases and J lost 3 bases. Germline V gene sequence: CDR1 SGHAT, CDR2 FQNNGV. The CDR3 region is CASRPSGTGGYEQYF. The CDR3 DNA follows: TGTGCCAGCAGGCCCTCTGGGACAGGGGGCTACGAGCAGTACTTC.

This clonotype has only a few counts. The gene calls are TRBV2 and TRBJ2-1; perhaps TRBD1 as D (5 bases). CDR3 size: 12 residues. From germline, CDR1 is SNHLY and CDR2 FYNNEI. Trimming removed 9 bases from V and 7 bases from J, with 13 bases in between. The DNA of the CDR3 is TGTGCCAGACAGACAGACGTTAATGAGCAGTTCTTC. Protein: CARQTDVNEQFF.

This chain joins TRBV4-1 and TRBJ1-5, with 10 nucleotides matching TRBD1. CDR3 size: 16 residues. Germline V CDR1 and CDR2: MGHRA, YSYEKL. With 2 bases clipped from V and 10 bases from J, the junction kept 11 bases outside the gene matches. The CDR3 reads CASSQNLRDRGLPQHF. The CDR3 DNA reads TGCGCCAGCAGCCAAAACCTCCGGGACAGGGGCCTTCCCCAGCATTTT.

The chain has TRBV29-1 and TRBJ1-1; D call uncertain. The CDR3 contains 11 residues. V was shortened by 0 bases and J by 3 bases, with 2 bases between the two germline ends. Germline lookup yields CDR1 SQVTM and CDR2 ANQGSEA. CDR3 nucleotide sequence: TGCAGCGTTGAAGATGACACTGAAGCTTTCTTT. It translates to CSVEDDTEAFF.

This clonotype has ten or more counts. This chain joins TRBV10-3 and TRBJ2-7, with a weak D call TRBD2 (5 bases). The V end lost 7 bases, the J end lost 0 bases, and 7 bases lay between the germline ends. The CDR3 totals 12 residues. Germline assignment: CDR1 ENHRY and CDR2 SYGVKD. The CDR3 DNA is TGTGCCATCACGGGGAGCTCCTACGAGCAGTACTTC. Residues: CAITGSSYEQYF.

The V call is TRBV28, the J call TRBJ1-1, with 8 bases matching TRBD1. The V and J ends lost 3 bases and 4 bases, in that order; junction bases with no gene match: 10. Germline V gene lookup returns CDR1 MDHEN and CDR2 SYDVKM. The CDR3 is made up of 16 amino acids. The CDR3 sequence: CASSFSDRGYFTEAFF. For the CDR3, the DNA is TGTGCCAGCAGTTTTTCCGACAGGGGATACTTCACTGAAGCTTTCTTT. Full variable domain (outside the CDR3, taken from reference TRBV28 and TRBJ1-1): DVKVTQSSRYLVKRTGEKVFLECVQDMDHENMFWYRQDPGLGLRLIYFSYDVKMKEKGDIPEGYSVSREKKERFSLILESASTNQTSMYLCASSFSDRGYFTEAFFGQGTRLTVV.